One sample yielded the 27 T cell receptor beta chains listed below, sequenced in a study of T cell responses to AZD1222 COVID-19 vaccine. Sequencing used immunoSEQ multiplex PCR; TCRdb keeps in-frame clones, though not all of them. The data show 150,000 to 200,000 clones, with about nine tenths seen just once and around 5.8% held by the top ten. The specimen comprised peripheral blood, sampled on day 0 of AZD1222 vaccination. The receptor source for this set is an adult in good health.

This chain uses TRBV5-6 with TRBJ2-7; D is unresolved. The CDR3 consists of 13 residues. From germline, CDR1 is SGHDT and CDR2 YYEEEE. Trimming cost V 4 bases and J 3 bases, with 11 bases left between them. The CDR3 DNA reads as TGTGCCAGCAGCATCCCATCACGCTACGAGCAGTACTTC. This codes for CASSIPSRYEQYF.

J is TRBJ2-2 and V is TRBV4-1; 10 positions agree with TRBD1. Per the germline V gene, CDR1 is MGHRA and CDR2 is YSYEKL. The CDR3 sequence is 16 residues long. Germline trimming cut 3 bases from V and 4 bases from J; bases unmatched to any gene: 5. The CDR3 loop reads CASSHPGTGATGELFF. The CDR3 nucleotides are TGCGCCAGCAGCCACCCCGGGACAGGGGCCACCGGGGAGCTGTTTTTT.

The V gene is TRBV11-3, the J gene TRBJ2-1; 11 positions agree with TRBD2. After removal of 2 bases from V and 9 bases from J, the junction contained 6 bases not matched to a gene. CDR3 size: 15 residues. Germline assignment: CDR1 SGHNT and CDR2 YENEEA. The CDR3 bases are TGTGCCAGCAGCTTAATGCTAGCGGGGGGAGGTGAGCAGTTCTTC. Amino acid sequence: CASSLMLAGGGEQFF.

This rearrangement joins TRBV20-1 to TRBJ2-2; 11 nucleotides align to TRBD2. This CDR3 has 15 residues. The V and J ends lost 3 bases and 5 bases, in that order; junction bases with no gene match: 5. The V gene's germline CDR1 is DFQATT and CDR2 SNEGSKA (reference sequence). The CDR3: CSASGVAGGTGELFF. CDR3 bases: TGCAGTGCTAGTGGAGTAGCGGGGGGGACCGGGGAGCTGTTTTTT.

In its sample, this clone was seen once. The rearrangement uses TRBV10-3 and TRBJ2-3; 9 positions match TRBD2. Germline CDR1 reads ENHRY; CDR2 reads SYGVKD. The CDR3 spans 14 residues. The V segment lost 6 bases and the J segment 6 bases; nucleotides outside the gene matches: 7. CDR3 region: CAISASGVGDTQYF. CDR3 DNA sequence: TGTGCCATCAGCGCTAGCGGGGTAGGGGATACGCAGTATTTT.

DNA for the CDR3: TGTGCCTGGAGTGTACCGGGGGACTCTGGAAACACCATATATTTT. Translation: CAWSVPGDSGNTIYF. The chain has TRBV30 and TRBJ1-3; D possibly corresponds to TRBD1 (5 bases). The CDR3 spans 15 residues. In germline, CDR1 is GTSNPN, CDR2 SVGIG (reference sequence). Trimming stripped 0 bases from V and 0 bases from J, with 9 bases between.

The chain joins TRBV12-3 or TRBV12-4 to TRBJ2-7; 10 nucleotides agree with TRBD1. The V and J ends lost 6 bases and 5 bases, in that order; junction bases with no gene match: 4. The CDR3 is 13 amino acids. DNA for the CDR3: TGTGCCAGCAGCCGACAGGGGGCCAACGAGCAGTACTTC. Translation: CASSRQGANEQYF.

The V gene is TRBV2, the J gene TRBJ1-3, with 8 bases aligning to TRBD1. The CDR3 is 14 residues long. The germline CDR1 and CDR2 sequences are SNHLY and FYNNEI. V shed 9 bases and J 1 base; nucleotides not matched to a gene: 5. The CDR3 DNA reads TGTGCCAGGACACAGGGGGAGTCTGGAAACACCATATATTTT. Translated: CARTQGESGNTIYF.

This clone was recorded only once. This chain uses TRBV5-1 with TRBJ2-5, with TRBD1 matching over 9 bases. Germline V gene lookup returns CDR1 SGHRS and CDR2 YFSETQ. The junction had 13 bases not matched to a gene; V was cut back by 3 bases and J by 4 bases. CDR3 size: 17 residues. The CDR3 loop reads CASSSALQGAAGETQYF. The CDR3, as DNA: TGCGCCAGCAGCTCAGCGCTACAGGGGGCTGCAGGAGAGACCCAGTACTTC.

This clone was seen only once. The chain combines TRBV5-1 with TRBJ2-7; tentatively, D is TRBD1 or TRBD2 (5 bases each). CDR3 length: 15 amino acids. Between the trimmed V and J ends, which lost 4 bases and 2 bases, there was a span of 16 bases. CDR1 is SGHRS, CDR2 YFSETQ, per germline. This CDR3 is CASSRTGTGTYEQYF. The CDR3 region has the DNA TGCGCCAGCAGCCGAACTGGGACGGGAACCTACGAGCAGTACTTC.

The gene calls are TRBV28 and TRBJ2-3; TRBD1 matches at 10 bases. The CDR3 contains 18 residues. V gave up 4 bases and J gave up 3 bases; unmatched junction bases: 13. In germline, CDR1 is MDHEN, CDR2 SYDVKM. The CDR3 reads CASSSNHHGTGVTDTQYF. Written as DNA, the CDR3 is TGTGCCAGCAGTTCCAACCACCACGGGACAGGGGTTACAGATACGCAGTATTTT.

The rearrangement joins TRBV10-1 to TRBJ2-7; possibly TRBD1 for D (5 bases). V lost 4 bases and J 6 bases, leaving 7 bases between the germline ends. Germline values: CDR1 WNHNN, CDR2 SYGVQD (reference sequence). This CDR3 spans 11 amino acids. The CDR3 here is CASSGQGEQYF. CDR3 in DNA: TGCGCCAGCAGTGGGCAGGGCGAGCAGTACTTC.

CDR3 region: CASSDPTGNSYNEQFF. CDR3 DNA: TGTGCCAGCAGTGACCCGACAGGCAACTCCTACAATGAGCAGTTCTTC. The chain recombines TRBV25-1 with TRBJ2-1; possibly TRBD1 for D (6 bases). Germline CDR1 MGHDK, CDR2 SYGVNS. Trimming pared 3 bases from V and 0 bases from J, leaving 12 bases between. The CDR3 loop spans 16 amino acids.

The chain carries TRBV7-9 and TRBJ1-4; 7 bases agree with TRBD1. Germline lookup yields CDR1 SEHNR and CDR2 FQNEAQ (reference sequence). This CDR3 has 16 residues. The V segment lost 2 bases and the J segment 7 bases; nucleotides outside the gene matches: 10. CDR3 bases: TGTGCCAGCAGCTTAAAGGGTGGGGGACAGTTTGAAAAACTGTTTTTT. Translation gives CASSLKGGGQFEKLFF.

This chain connects TRBV18 to TRBJ2-5; no reliable D call. This CDR3 region has 14 residues. CDR1 is KGHSH and CDR2 is LQKENI in the germline V gene. V shed 2 bases and J shed 5 bases, with 12 bases lying between them. The CDR3 bases are TGTGCCAGCTCACCAGGTGCAGGCGTGGAGACCCAGTACTTC. Its protein is CASSPGAGVETQYF.

The chain employs TRBV15 and TRBJ1-2, with D unclear. Germline CDR1 LNHNV, CDR2 YYDKDF (reference sequence). The V and J ends lost 0 bases and 8 bases respectively, with 16 bases between them. The CDR3 has 15 residues. CDR3 amino acids: CATSREIDAIGGYTF. For the CDR3, the DNA is TGTGCCACCAGCAGAGAGATTGACGCCATCGGGGGCTACACCTTC.

This clone has only a few counts. This chain connects TRBV15 to TRBJ1-5; 9 bases line up with TRBD1. V gave up 0 bases and J gave up 6 bases; unmatched junction bases: 3. Germline V CDR1 and CDR2: LNHNV, YYDKDF (reference sequence). The CDR3 extends over 15 amino acids. The CDR3 loop is CATSRDRQGGQPQHF. CDR3 sequence (DNA): TGTGCCACCAGCAGAGATAGACAGGGGGGTCAGCCCCAGCATTTT.

The chain joins TRBV7-2 to TRBJ1-1; D perhaps matches TRBD1 (6 bases). V lost 0 bases and J lost 4, with 15 bases in between. This CDR3 has 16 amino acids. Germline V CDR1 and CDR2: SGHTA, FQGNSA. The CDR3 DNA is TGTGCCAGCAGCTTAGCAGGGGGAATTGGAGGCACTGAAGCTTTCTTT. This sequence encodes CASSLAGGIGGTEAFF.

This clone was seen only once. The rearrangement uses TRBV12-3 or TRBV12-4 and TRBJ1-6; D not certain. The CDR3 runs 12 residues. V shed 6 bases and J shed 7 bases, with 7 bases lying between them. The CDR3 region is CASRDGNSPLHF. CDR3 coding DNA: TGTGCCAGCAGGGACGGAAATTCACCCCTCCACTTT.

V gene TRBV11-2 combines with J gene TRBJ2-5; weak D call: TRBD1 (6 bases). This CDR3 comprises 14 residues. V lost 5 bases and J 0 bases, leaving 10 bases between the germline ends. Germline assignment: CDR1 SGHAT and CDR2 FQNNGV. DNA for the CDR3: TGTGCCAGCAGCCCAGGGGAGTACCAAGAGACCCAGTACTTC. This gives the protein CASSPGEYQETQYF.

DNA for the CDR3: TGTGCCAGCAGTTCTATACAGGGACGAAACTATGGCTACACCTTC. Protein: CASSSIQGRNYGYTF. The J gene is TRBJ1-2, the V gene TRBV27; a weak D match, TRBD1 (6 bases). The CDR3 length is 15 residues. Germline CDR1 and CDR2: MNHEY and SMNVEV (reference sequence). Trimming cost V 4 bases and J 2 bases, with 14 bases left between them.

The chain is built from TRBV24-1 and TRBJ1-2; the match to TRBD1 covers 7 bases. The CDR3 sequence is 15 residues long. From germline, CDR1 is KGHDR and CDR2 SFDVKD. After removal of 9 bases from V and 3 bases from J, the junction contained 12 bases not matched to a gene. CDR3 amino acids: CATGGLTGTHYGYTF. DNA of the CDR3: TGTGCCACCGGAGGCCTGACAGGGACCCACTATGGCTACACCTTC.

The chain employs TRBV2 and TRBJ2-7, with a weak D call TRBD1 (5 bases). The germline V gene has CDR1 SNHLY and CDR2 FYNNEI. Trimming shortened V by 3 bases and J by 3 bases, and 15 bases separated the two germline ends. The CDR3 is made up of 15 amino acids. In DNA, the CDR3 is TGTGCCAGCAGTGATTTGACAGAACAATTCTACGAGCAGTACTTC. Translation gives CASSDLTEQFYEQYF. Variable domain in full (rest from reference TRBV2 and TRBJ2-7): EPEVTQTPSHQVTQMGQEVILRCVPISNHLYFYWYRQILGQKVEFLVSFYNNEISEKSEIFDDQFSVERPDGSNFTLKIRSTKLEDSAMYFCASSDLTEQFYEQYFGPGTRLTVT.

The chain links TRBV3-1 (or the pseudogene TRBV3-2) to TRBJ1-4; D perhaps matches TRBD1 (6 bases). The CDR3 totals 18 residues. Germline values: CDR1 LGHDT, CDR2 YNNKEL (reference sequence). V gave up 0 bases and J gave up 7 bases, with 21 bases separating them. This chain's CDR3 is CASSQDNLLQGSGEKLFF. CDR3 nucleotides: TGTGCCAGCAGCCAAGACAACTTACTACAGGGTTCGGGTGAAAAACTGTTTTTT.

The V call is TRBV7-8, the J call TRBJ2-7, with TRBD1 matching over 8 bases. CDR3 size: 15 residues. The V segment lost 7 bases and the J segment 9 bases; nucleotides outside the gene matches: 17. Germline V gene sequence: CDR1 SGHVS, CDR2 FQNEAQ. CDR3 loop: CASTPPVRDRTGQYF. The CDR3 nucleotides read TGTGCCAGCACCCCTCCCGTCAGGGACAGGACCGGGCAGTACTTC.

The chain employs TRBV2 and TRBJ2-5, with a possible D match to TRBD1 (6 bases). The germline CDR1 and CDR2 sequences are SNHLY and FYNNEI. The CDR3 has 14 residues. The V end lost 7 bases, the J end lost 1 base, and 13 bases lay between the germline ends. CDR3 DNA sequence: TGTGCCAGCACCGACAGGCCCGGCCAAGAGACCCAGTACTTC. Its translation: CASTDRPGQETQYF. Using reference TRBV2 and TRBJ2-5 for the parts outside the CDR3, the full variable domain is EPEVTQTPSHQVTQMGQEVILRCVPISNHLYFYWYRQILGQKVEFLVSFYNNEISEKSEIFDDQFSVERPDGSNFTLKIRSTKLEDSAMYFCASTDRPGQETQYFGPGTRLLVL.

V and J are TRBV7-8 and TRBJ2-4, with D perhaps matching TRBD1 (5 bases). Trimming removed 5 bases at V and 1 base at J, with 9 bases between. This CDR3 spans 14 amino acids. Germline V gene sequence: CDR1 SGHVS, CDR2 FQNEAQ. The CDR3 loop reads CASSGAGAKNIQYF. CDR3 bases: TGTGCCAGCAGCGGAGCAGGGGCCAAAAACATTCAGTACTTC.